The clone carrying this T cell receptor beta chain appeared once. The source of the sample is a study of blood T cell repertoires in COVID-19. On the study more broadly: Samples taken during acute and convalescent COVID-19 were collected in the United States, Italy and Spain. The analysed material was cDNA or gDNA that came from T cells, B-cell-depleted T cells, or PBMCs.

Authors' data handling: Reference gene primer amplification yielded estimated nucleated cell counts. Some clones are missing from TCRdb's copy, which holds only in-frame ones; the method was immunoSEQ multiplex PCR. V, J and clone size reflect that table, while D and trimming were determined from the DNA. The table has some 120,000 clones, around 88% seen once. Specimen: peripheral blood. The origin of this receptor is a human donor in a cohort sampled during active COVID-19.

As DNA, the CDR3 is TGTGCCAGCAGTCCCAGGGGACGGCTCATTGGAAACACCATATATTTT. It is translated as CASSPRGRLIGNTIYF. This chain uses TRBV27 with TRBJ1-3, with TRBD1 as a possible D gene (6 bases). The V gene's germline CDR1 is MNHEY and CDR2 SMNVEV (reference sequence). There are 16 residues in the CDR3. The V end was cut by 5 bases, the J end by 3 bases, with 17 bases between.